This T cell receptor beta chain is drawn from a study of graft-versus-host responses after intestinal transplantation. Points from the study as a whole: The highest levels of circulating GvH clones went along with early declines in HvG clones after transplant.

The assay was immunoSEQ multiplex PCR, and TCRdb's table has in-frame clones only and misses some. The data show some 120,000 clones, just over 90% seen once. Note on this clone: Its antigen is unidentified.

The CDR3 is 16 residues long. CDR1 SGHRS and CDR2 YFSETQ come from the germline V gene. Unmatched junction bases numbered 7, after V lost 0 bases and J lost 4 bases. The source of this sequence is a human donor who was the organ donor for an intestinal transplant. Sequenced material: unstimulated CD4+ T cells sorted from spleen or lymph node cells, taken before transplant. This chain joins TRBV5-1 and TRBJ2-7, with 10 bases aligning to TRBD2. CDR3 nucleotide sequence: TGCGCCAGCAGCTTGGATGCCGGGACTAGCGCATACGAGCAGTACTTC. Protein: CASSLDAGTSAYEQYF.